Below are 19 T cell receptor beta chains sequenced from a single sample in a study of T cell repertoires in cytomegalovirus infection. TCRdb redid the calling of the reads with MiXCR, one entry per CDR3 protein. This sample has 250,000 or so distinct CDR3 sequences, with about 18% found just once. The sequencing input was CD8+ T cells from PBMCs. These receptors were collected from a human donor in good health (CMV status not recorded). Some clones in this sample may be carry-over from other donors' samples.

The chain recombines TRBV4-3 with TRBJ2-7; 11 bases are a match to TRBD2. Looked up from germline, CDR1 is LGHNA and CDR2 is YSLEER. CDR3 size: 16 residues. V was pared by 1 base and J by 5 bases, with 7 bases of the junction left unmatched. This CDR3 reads CASSQAQGLAVHEQYF. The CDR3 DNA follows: TGCGCCAGCAGCCAAGCCCAGGGACTAGCGGTCCACGAGCAGTACTTC.

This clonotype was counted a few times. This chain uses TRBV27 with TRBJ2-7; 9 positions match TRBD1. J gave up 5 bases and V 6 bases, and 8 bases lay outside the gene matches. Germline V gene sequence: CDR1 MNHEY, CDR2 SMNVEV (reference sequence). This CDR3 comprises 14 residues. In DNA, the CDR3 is TGTGCCAGCAGCCCTGGGACAGGGATCAACGAGCAGTACTTC. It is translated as CASSPGTGINEQYF.

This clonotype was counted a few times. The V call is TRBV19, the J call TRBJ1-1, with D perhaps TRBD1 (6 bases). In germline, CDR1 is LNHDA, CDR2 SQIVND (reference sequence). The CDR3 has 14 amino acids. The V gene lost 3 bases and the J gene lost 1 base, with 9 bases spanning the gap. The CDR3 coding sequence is TGTGCCAGTAGTATTTGGACAGCGAACACTGAAGCTTTCTTT. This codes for CASSIWTANTEAFF.

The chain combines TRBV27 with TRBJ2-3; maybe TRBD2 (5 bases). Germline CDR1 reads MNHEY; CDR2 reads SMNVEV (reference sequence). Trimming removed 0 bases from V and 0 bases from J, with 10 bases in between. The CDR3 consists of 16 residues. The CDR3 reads CASSLSFGESTDTQYF. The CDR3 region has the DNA TGTGCCAGCAGTTTATCGTTCGGGGAGAGCACAGATACGCAGTATTTT.

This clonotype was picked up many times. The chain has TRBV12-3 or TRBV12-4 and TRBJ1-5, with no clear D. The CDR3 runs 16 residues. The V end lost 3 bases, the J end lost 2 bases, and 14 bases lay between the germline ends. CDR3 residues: CASSFGSPEGNQPQHF. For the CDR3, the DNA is TGTGCCAGCAGTTTTGGGTCACCTGAAGGCAATCAGCCCCAGCATTTT.

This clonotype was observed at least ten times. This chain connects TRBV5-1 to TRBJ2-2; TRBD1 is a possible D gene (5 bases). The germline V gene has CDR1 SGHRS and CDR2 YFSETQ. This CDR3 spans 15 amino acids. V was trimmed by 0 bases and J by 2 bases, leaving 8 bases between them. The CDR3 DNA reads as TGCGCCAGCAGCTTGGGACAGTACAACACCGGGGAGCTGTTTTTT. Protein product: CASSLGQYNTGELFF.

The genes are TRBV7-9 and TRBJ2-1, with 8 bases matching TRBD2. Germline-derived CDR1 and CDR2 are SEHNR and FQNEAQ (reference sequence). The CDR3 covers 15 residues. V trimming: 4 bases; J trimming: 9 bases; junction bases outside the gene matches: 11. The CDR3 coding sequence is TGTGCCAGCAGCTCTGGACTAGCCAGGGAGGTTGAGCAGTTCTTC. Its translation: CASSSGLAREVEQFF. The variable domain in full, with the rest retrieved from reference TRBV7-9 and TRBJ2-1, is DTGVSQNPRHKITKRGQNVTFRCDPISEHNRLYWYRQTLGQGPEFLTYFQNEAQLEKSRLLSDRFSAERPKGSFSTLEIQRTEQGDSAMYLCASSSGLAREVEQFFGPGTRLTVL.

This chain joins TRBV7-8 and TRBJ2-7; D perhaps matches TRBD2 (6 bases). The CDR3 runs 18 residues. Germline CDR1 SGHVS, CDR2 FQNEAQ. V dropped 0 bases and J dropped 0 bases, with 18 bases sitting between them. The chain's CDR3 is CASSLAPDGGKSSYEQYF. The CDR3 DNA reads TGTGCCAGCAGCTTAGCGCCAGATGGGGGGAAAAGCTCCTACGAGCAGTACTTC.

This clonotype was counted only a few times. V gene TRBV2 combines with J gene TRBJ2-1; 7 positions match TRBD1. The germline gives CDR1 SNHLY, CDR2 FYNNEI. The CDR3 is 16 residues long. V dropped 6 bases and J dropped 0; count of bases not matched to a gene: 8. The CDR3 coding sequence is TGTGCCAGCAGCGAGACAGGGTCGCTCTCCTACAATGAGCAGTTCTTC. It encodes CASSETGSLSYNEQFF.

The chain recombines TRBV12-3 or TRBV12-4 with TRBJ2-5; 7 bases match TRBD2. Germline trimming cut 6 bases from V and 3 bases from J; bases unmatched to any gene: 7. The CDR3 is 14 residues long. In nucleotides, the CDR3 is TGTGCCAGCAGGTCAAGCGGGGCCGAAGAGACCCAGTACTTC. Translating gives CASRSSGAEETQYF.

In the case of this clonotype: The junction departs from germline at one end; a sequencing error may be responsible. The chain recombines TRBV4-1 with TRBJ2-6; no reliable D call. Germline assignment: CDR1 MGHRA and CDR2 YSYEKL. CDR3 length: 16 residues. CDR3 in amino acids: CACSQEHSTGANVLTF. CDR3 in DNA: TGCGCCTGCAGCCAAGAACACAGCACTGGGGCCAACGTCCTGACTTTC.

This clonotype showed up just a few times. The CDR3 here is CASSVPREMNTEAFF. The CDR3 coding sequence is TGTGCCAGCAGTGTGCCCAGGGAGATGAACACTGAAGCTTTCTTT. The chain links TRBV2 to TRBJ1-1; D might be TRBD1 (5 bases). Germline V CDR1 and CDR2: SNHLY, FYNNEI. Deletions cut 4 bases from V and 0 bases from J, with 12 bases between. The CDR3 runs to 15 residues.

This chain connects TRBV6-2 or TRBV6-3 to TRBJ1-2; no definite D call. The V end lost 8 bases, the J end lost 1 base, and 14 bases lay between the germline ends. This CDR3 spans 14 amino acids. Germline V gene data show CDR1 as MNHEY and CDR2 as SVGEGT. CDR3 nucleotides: TGTGCCAGCGGAGAAGTAGCCTATAACTATGGCTACACCTTC. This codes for CASGEVAYNYGYTF.

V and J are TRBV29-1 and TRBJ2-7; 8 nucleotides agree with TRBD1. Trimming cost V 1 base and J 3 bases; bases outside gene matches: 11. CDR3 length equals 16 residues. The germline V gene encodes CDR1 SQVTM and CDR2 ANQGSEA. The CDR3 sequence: CSVEVFGTGLRYEQYF. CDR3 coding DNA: TGCAGCGTTGAAGTTTTCGGGACAGGACTCCGCTACGAGCAGTACTTC.

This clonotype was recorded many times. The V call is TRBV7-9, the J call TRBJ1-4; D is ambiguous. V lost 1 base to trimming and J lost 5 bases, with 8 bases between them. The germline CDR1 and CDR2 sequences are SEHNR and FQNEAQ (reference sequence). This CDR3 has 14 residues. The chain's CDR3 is CASSLVDPNEKLFF. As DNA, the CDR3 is TGTGCCAGCAGCTTAGTTGACCCCAATGAAAAACTGTTTTTT.

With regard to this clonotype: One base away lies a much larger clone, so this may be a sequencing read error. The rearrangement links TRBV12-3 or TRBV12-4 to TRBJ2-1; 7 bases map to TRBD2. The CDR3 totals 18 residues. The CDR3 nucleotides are TGTGCCAGAAGTTTTCCCCCCGGGGAGGGCAGCTCCTACAATGAGCAGTTCTTC. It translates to CARSFPPGEGSSYNEQFF.

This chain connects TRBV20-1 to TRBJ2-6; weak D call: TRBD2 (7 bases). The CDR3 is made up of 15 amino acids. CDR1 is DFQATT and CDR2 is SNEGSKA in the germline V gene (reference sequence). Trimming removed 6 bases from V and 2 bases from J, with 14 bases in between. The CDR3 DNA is TGCAGTGCCCTAGGGGGGGTCCCTGGGGCCAACGTCCTGACTTTC. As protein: CSALGGVPGANVLTF.

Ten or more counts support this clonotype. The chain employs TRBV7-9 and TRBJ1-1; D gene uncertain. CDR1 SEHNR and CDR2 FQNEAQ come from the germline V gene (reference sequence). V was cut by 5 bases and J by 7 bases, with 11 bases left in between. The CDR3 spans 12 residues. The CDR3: CASSHGGIEAFF. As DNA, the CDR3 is TGTGCCAGCAGCCATGGTGGTATTGAAGCTTTCTTT.

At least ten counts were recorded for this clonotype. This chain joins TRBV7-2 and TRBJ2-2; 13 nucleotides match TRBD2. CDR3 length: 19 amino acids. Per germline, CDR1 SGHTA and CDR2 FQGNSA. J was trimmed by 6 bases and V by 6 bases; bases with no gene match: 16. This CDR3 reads CASSSRPPDGLAGAGELFF. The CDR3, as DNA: TGTGCCAGCAGTTCCAGACCCCCAGACGGACTAGCGGGGGCCGGGGAGCTGTTTTTT.